Each of the 15 T cell receptor beta chains below was sequenced from the same sample in a study of T cell responses to AZD1222 COVID-19 vaccine. Clones were read by immunoSEQ multiplex PCR, and TCRdb kept only the in-frame ones, dropping some. The table has roughly 140,000 clones, more than 75% seen once; the top ten hold under 5.5%. Sequenced here: peripheral blood, sampled on day 0 of AZD1222 vaccination. Receptors originate from an adult in good health.

This chain uses TRBV2 with TRBJ2-3, with 7 bases aligning to TRBD2. The junction had 8 bases not matched to a gene; V was cut back by 2 bases and J by 3 bases. The CDR3 totals 16 residues. Germline V CDR1 and CDR2: SNHLY, FYNNEI. Written as DNA, the CDR3 is TGTGCCAGCAGTGAATATGGGGGAGGGCCAACAGATACGCAGTATTTT. Translated, it gives CASSEYGGGPTDTQYF.

As DNA, the CDR3 is TGTGCCAGCACCTACACTGGACAGGGCGTTGGCTACACCTTC. Encoded protein: CASTYTGQGVGYTF. This chain connects TRBV3-1 (or the pseudogene TRBV3-2) to TRBJ1-2; 8 bases are a match to TRBD1. In germline, CDR1 is LGHDT, CDR2 YNNKEL (reference sequence). This CDR3 has 14 amino acids. Trimming removed 7 bases from V and 7 bases from J; junction bases left unmatched: 11.

The chain couples TRBV7-8 to TRBJ1-6; 7 bases are shared with TRBD1. Germline CDR1 reads SGHVS; CDR2 reads FQNEAQ. V was clipped by 1 base and J by 4 bases; unmatched bases: 4. The CDR3 runs 16 residues. CDR3 nucleotides: TGTGCCAGCAGCTTAGAGGGACAGCTTTATAATTCACCCCTCCACTTT. It is translated as CASSLEGQLYNSPLHF.

This rearrangement joins TRBV4-3 to TRBJ1-1, with TRBD1 matching 10 bases. Germline trimming cut 0 bases from V and 5 bases from J; bases unmatched to any gene: 3. The CDR3 length is 15 residues. The germline gives CDR1 LGHNA, CDR2 YSLEER. This CDR3 reads CASSQDLGQGTEAFF. The CDR3 DNA reads as TGCGCCAGCAGCCAAGATCTGGGACAGGGGACTGAAGCTTTCTTT.

The chain couples TRBV28 to TRBJ1-4, with D unresolved. Trimming took off 6 bases at V and 8 bases at J, with 16 bases between the two ends. CDR3 length equals 14 residues. The germline gives CDR1 MDHEN, CDR2 SYDVKM. CDR3 loop: CASSRGQEREKLFF. The CDR3 DNA reads as TGTGCCAGCAGCCGTGGGCAGGAGAGGGAAAAACTGTTTTTT.

V is TRBV5-6 and J is TRBJ2-3; D unresolved. In germline, CDR1 is SGHDT, CDR2 YYEEEE. V was pared by 4 bases and J by 2 bases, with 20 bases between. The CDR3 loop spans 17 amino acids. The CDR3 DNA reads TGTGCCAGCAGCCCAACCGGGCTCTCGTATGACACAGATACGCAGTATTTT. It codes for CASSPTGLSYDTDTQYF. The whole variable domain, filled in from reference TRBV5-6 and TRBJ2-3, reads DAGVTQSPTHLIKTRGQQVTLRCSPKSGHDTVSWYQQALGQGPQFIFQYYEEEERQRGNFPDRFSGHQFPNYSSELNVNALLLGDSALYLCASSPTGLSYDTDTQYFGPGTRLTVL.

The chain is built from TRBV6-5 and TRBJ1-6; 7 nucleotides match TRBD1. The CDR3 is made up of 13 amino acids. J lost 8 bases, V lost 7 bases, and 5 bases had no gene match. Germline V gene sequence: CDR1 MNHEY, CDR2 SVGAGI. CDR3 DNA: TGTGCCAGCAAAAGGGACAGAGATTCACCCCTCCACTTT. Residues: CASKRDRDSPLHF.

The chain links TRBV5-3 to TRBJ1-5; the D is unclear. TRBV5-3 is an open reading frame whose function is uncertain. The length of the CDR3 is 15 residues. The V gene lost 1 base and the J gene lost 1 base, with 9 bases spanning the gap. This CDR3 reads CARSLRQASNQPQHF. Here the CDR3 DNA reads TGTGCCAGAAGCTTGCGGCAGGCGAGCAATCAGCCCCAGCATTTT.

The chain uses TRBV28 and TRBJ1-4, with D unresolved. The germline V gene encodes CDR1 MDHEN and CDR2 SYDVKM. The CDR3 sequence is 18 residues long. V shed 2 bases and J shed 5 bases, with 21 bases lying between them. CDR3 region: CASSLRPGSRAKNEKLFF. The CDR3 DNA reads TGTGCCAGCAGTTTACGGCCCGGGTCACGCGCCAAAAATGAAAAACTGTTTTTT.

V usage is TRBV7-2 and J usage is TRBJ2-3; no definite D call. Germline V gene data show CDR1 as SGHTA and CDR2 as FQGNSA. V lost 2 bases and J lost 0, with 9 bases in between. The CDR3 has 15 amino acids. CDR3 in DNA: TGTGCCAGCAGCTTACTCCCACCAAGCACAGATACGCAGTATTTT. Translated: CASSLLPPSTDTQYF.

The V and J genes are TRBV6-1 and TRBJ2-7, with 7 positions matching TRBD2. CDR1 is MNHNS and CDR2 is SASEGT in the germline V gene. This CDR3 is built from 15 residues. Trimming took 0 bases from V and 3 from J; bases not matched to a gene: 5. The CDR3 here is CASSEAPGGHYEQYF. CDR3 sequence (DNA): TGTGCCAGCAGTGAAGCCCCGGGAGGACACTACGAGCAGTACTTC.

This chain uses TRBV7-2 with TRBJ2-4; TRBD1 matches 9 bases. Germline CDR1 and CDR2: SGHTA and FQGNSA. The CDR3 sequence is 14 residues long. After removal of 6 bases from V and 7 bases from J, the junction contained 7 bases not matched to a gene. The CDR3 nucleotides read TGTGCCAGCAGTATTGACAGGGGGATGAACATTCAGTACTTC. It specifies CASSIDRGMNIQYF.

The genes are TRBV3-1 (or the pseudogene TRBV3-2) and TRBJ2-3; the match to TRBD2 covers 12 bases. Trimming removed 4 bases from V and 2 bases from J; junction bases left unmatched: 7. This CDR3 has 17 residues. Germline CDR1 is LGHDT and CDR2 is YNNKEL (reference sequence). The CDR3 spells CASSLPGLAGSTDTQYF. In DNA form, the CDR3 reads TGTGCCAGCAGCCTACCGGGACTAGCGGGCTCCACAGATACGCAGTATTTT.

The V call is TRBV5-6, the J call TRBJ2-5; 11 bases line up with TRBD2. Germline values: CDR1 SGHDT, CDR2 YYEEEE. J gave up 3 bases and V 1 base, and 5 bases lay outside the gene matches. This CDR3 spans 16 amino acids. For the CDR3, the DNA is TGTGCCAGCAGCTTGACTAGCGGGAGTTTAGAAGAGACCCAGTACTTC. Translated: CASSLTSGSLEETQYF. The variable domain in full, completed from reference TRBV5-6 and TRBJ2-5, reads DAGVTQSPTHLIKTRGQQVTLRCSPKSGHDTVSWYQQALGQGPQFIFQYYEEEERQRGNFPDRFSGHQFPNYSSELNVNALLLGDSALYLCASSLTSGSLEETQYFGPGTRLLVL.

The chain has TRBV15 and TRBJ1-1; weak D call: TRBD1 (5 bases). CDR1 is LNHNV and CDR2 is YYDKDF in the germline V gene (reference sequence). V was cut by 6 bases and J by 5 bases, with 16 bases left in between. The CDR3 is 14 amino acids. The CDR3 DNA reads TGTGCCACCAGTTCTGACAGCCCGAGGACTGAAGCTTTCTTT. It yields the protein CATSSDSPRTEAFF.